The next 26 T cell receptor beta chains were all read from a single sample in a study of shared clonotypes between healthy human individuals. Naive CD8 cells were CD45RO-negative, positively selected for CCR7, excluding terminally differentiated effector memory CD45RA+ cells. Some clones are missing from TCRdb's copy, which holds only in-frame ones; the method was immunoSEQ multiplex PCR. The table includes about 2 million clones, approximately 94% detected once. The sample was naive CD8+ T cells sorted from blood. These receptors were obtained from a man aged 18 to 30 in good health.

The count of this clone is one. The genes are TRBV28 and TRBJ2-7; the D is unclear. With 2 bases removed from V and 2 bases from J, the gap between germline ends came to 4 bases. CDR3 size: 12 residues. The germline CDR1 and CDR2 sequences are MDHEN and SYDVKM. Written as DNA, the CDR3 is TGTGCCAGCAGTTTAATGACCTACGAGCAGTACTTC. Encoded protein: CASSLMTYEQYF.

The chain uses TRBV7-9 and TRBJ2-7; TRBD2 might be the D (5 bases). Trimming cost V 1 base and J 5 bases, with 21 bases left between them. Per germline, CDR1 SEHNR and CDR2 FQNEAQ (reference sequence). The CDR3 has 17 residues. This chain's CDR3 is CASSLGLVASRTDEQYF. The CDR3 bases are TGTGCCAGCAGCTTAGGGCTCGTAGCGTCAAGGACTGACGAGCAGTACTTC.

The chain links TRBV7-8 to TRBJ1-1; D gene ambiguous. The germline gives CDR1 SGHVS, CDR2 FQNEAQ. V was cut by 2 bases and J by 1 base, with 8 bases left in between. The CDR3 spans 14 residues. The CDR3 here is CASSLRGKNTEAFF. CDR3 DNA: TGTGCCAGCAGCTTAAGAGGGAAGAACACTGAAGCTTTCTTT. The full variable domain, its missing parts supplied by reference TRBV7-8 and TRBJ1-1, is GAGVSQSPRYKVAKRGQDVALRCDPISGHVSLFWYQQALGQGPEFLTYFQNEAQLDKSGLPSDRFFAERPEGSVSTLKIQRTQQEDSAVYLCASSLRGKNTEAFFGQGTRLTVV.

The V and J genes are TRBV9 and TRBJ1-2; 7 positions agree with TRBD1. Trimming cost V 0 bases and J 5 bases; bases outside gene matches: 7. CDR3 size: 15 residues. Germline V CDR1 and CDR2: SGDLS, YYNGEE. The CDR3 region is CASSVGSAGGYGYTF. CDR3 nucleotides: TGTGCCAGCAGCGTAGGGTCCGCAGGGGGATATGGCTACACCTTC.

A few counts support this clone. The chain uses TRBV4-1 and TRBJ1-5, with 9 bases that match TRBD1. CDR3 length equals 18 residues. Germline loops: CDR1 MGHRA, CDR2 YSYEKL. J was trimmed by 5 bases and V by 2 bases; bases with no gene match: 13. The CDR3 reads CASSQPPDRGGADQPQHF. Written as DNA, the CDR3 is TGCGCCAGCAGCCAACCCCCGGACAGGGGCGGAGCGGATCAGCCCCAGCATTTT.

The chain has TRBV9 and TRBJ2-5; no reliable D call. Trimming stripped 3 bases from V and 2 bases from J, with 8 bases between. The CDR3 loop spans 13 amino acids. Germline V gene sequence: CDR1 SGDLS, CDR2 YYNGEE. The CDR3 region is CASSGIDQETQYF. Written as DNA, the CDR3 is TGTGCCAGCAGCGGGATCGATCAAGAGACCCAGTACTTC.

The J gene is TRBJ2-7, the V gene TRBV5-5; D is tentatively TRBD1 or TRBD2 (5 bases each). This CDR3 has 18 amino acids. V was pared by 1 base and J by 2 bases, with 22 bases between. CDR1 SGHKS and CDR2 YYEKEE come from the germline V gene (reference sequence). The DNA of the CDR3 is TGTGCCAGCAGCTTGTACAGGTTGGGGGTACTTCAGACCTACGAGCAGTACTTC. Protein sequence: CASSLYRLGVLQTYEQYF.

The V call is TRBV5-1, the J call TRBJ2-1, with D perhaps matching TRBD1 or TRBD2 (6 bases each). Trimming shortened V by 4 bases and J by 2 bases, and 10 bases separated the two germline ends. Per germline, CDR1 SGHRS and CDR2 YFSETQ. CDR3 length: 14 residues. In DNA form, the CDR3 reads TGCGCCAGCAGCGGGGGGCCTGCCTACAATGAGCAGTTCTTC. It yields the protein CASSGGPAYNEQFF.

The chain recombines TRBV29-1 with TRBJ2-3; D gene unclear. Per the germline V gene, CDR1 is SQVTM and CDR2 is ANQGSEA. The V end was cut by 1 base, the J end by 3 bases, with 8 bases between. The CDR3 length is 13 residues. DNA of the CDR3: TGCAGCGTTGAAGGGCTGATGACAGATACGCAGTATTTT. Its translation: CSVEGLMTDTQYF.

This chain joins TRBV19 and TRBJ1-1; possibly TRBD1 for D (6 bases). The V and J ends lost 3 bases and 3 bases respectively, with 17 bases between them. The CDR3 runs to 16 residues. Germline CDR1 and CDR2: LNHDA and SQIVND (reference sequence). As DNA, the CDR3 is TGTGCCAGTAGTATTCTCTTTCTGGACAGCTACACTGAAGCTTTCTTT. Protein sequence: CASSILFLDSYTEAFF. The full variable domain, its missing parts supplied by reference TRBV19 and TRBJ1-1, is DGGITQSPKYLFRKEGQNVTLSCEQNLNHDAMYWYRQDPGQGLRLIYYSQIVNDFQKGDIAEGYSVSREKKESFPLTVTSAQKNPTAFYLCASSILFLDSYTEAFFGQGTRLTVV.

This sequence joins TRBV30 and TRBJ1-1; 7 bases map to TRBD1. The V and J ends lost 2 bases and 2 bases, in that order; junction bases with no gene match: 8. Germline V gives CDR1 GTSNPN, CDR2 SVGIG (reference sequence). The CDR3 runs 15 residues. The CDR3 DNA follows: TGTGCCTGGAGTCCTCCCGGACAGGCAAACACTGAAGCTTTCTTT. It yields the protein CAWSPPGQANTEAFF. The variable domain in full, completed from reference TRBV30 and TRBJ1-1, reads SQTIHQWPATLVQPVGSPLSLECTVEGTSNPNLYWYRQAAGRGLQLLFYSVGIGQISSEVPQNLSASRPQDRQFILSSKKLLLSDSGFYLCAWSPPGQANTEAFFGQGTRLTVV.

The chain carries TRBV6-5 and TRBJ2-1, with 9 bases lining up with TRBD2. The junction had 7 bases not matched to a gene; V was cut back by 2 bases and J by 8 bases. Germline V gene lookup returns CDR1 MNHEY and CDR2 SVGAGI. The CDR3 contains 15 residues. CDR3 residues: CASSYAGGGSYEQFF. In DNA, the CDR3 is TGTGCCAGCAGTTACGCGGGAGGGGGTTCTTATGAGCAGTTCTTC.

The chain links TRBV6-5 to TRBJ2-7, with 7 bases identical to TRBD2. CDR1 is MNHEY and CDR2 is SVGAGI in the germline V gene. The V and J ends lost 2 bases and 3 bases, in that order; junction bases with no gene match: 10. The CDR3 spans 16 residues. The CDR3 DNA reads as TGTGCCAGCAGTTACGCAGCGGGGCAAGTGGTCTACGAGCAGTACTTC. This encodes CASSYAAGQVVYEQYF.

This clone has only one observation. The rearrangement uses TRBV4-3 and TRBJ2-1, with D unclear. Germline lookup yields CDR1 LGHNA and CDR2 YSLEER. Deletions cut 4 bases from V and 4 bases from J, with 11 bases between. The CDR3 is 14 residues long. The CDR3 loop reads CASSPKHGYNEQFF. The CDR3 bases are TGCGCCAGCAGCCCAAAGCATGGTTACAATGAGCAGTTCTTC.

This clone was counted a single time. CDR3 nucleotides: TGTGCCAGTAGTATGGGAGTCGGACCCTACGAGCAGTACTTC. This translates into CASSMGVGPYEQYF. The rearrangement links TRBV19 to TRBJ2-7; tentatively, D is TRBD2 (5 bases). This CDR3 contains 14 residues. V was trimmed by 3 bases and J by 2 bases, leaving 11 bases between them. The germline V gene encodes CDR1 LNHDA and CDR2 SQIVND (reference sequence).

This chain uses TRBV2 with TRBJ2-5; D is unclear. From germline, CDR1 is SNHLY and CDR2 FYNNEI. Trimming shortened V by 1 base and J by 1 base, and 10 bases separated the two germline ends. The CDR3 totals 15 residues. Here the CDR3 reads CASSEGWAVQETQYF. CDR3 nucleotide sequence: TGTGCCAGCAGTGAAGGATGGGCGGTCCAAGAGACCCAGTACTTC.

This chain connects TRBV7-9 to TRBJ2-2; D not certain. V was trimmed by 6 bases and J by 5 bases, leaving 10 bases between them. The CDR3 has 13 residues. CDR1 and CDR2 (germline): SEHNR, FQNEAQ (reference sequence). CDR3 in amino acids: CASRKQSTGELFF. The CDR3 DNA reads TGTGCCAGCAGAAAACAGTCGACCGGGGAGCTGTTTTTT.

V usage is TRBV9 and J usage is TRBJ2-5; the D is unclear. Trimming pared 0 bases from V and 3 bases from J, leaving 15 bases between. The germline V gene encodes CDR1 SGDLS and CDR2 YYNGEE. There are 16 residues in the CDR3. The CDR3 DNA reads TGTGCCAGCAGCGTAGATAAATGGGGTAAGAAAGAGACCCAGTACTTC. Amino acid sequence: CASSVDKWGKKETQYF.

The J gene is TRBJ1-1, the V gene TRBV6-5; the D is unclear. Germline V CDR1 and CDR2: MNHEY, SVGAGI. The CDR3 is 12 residues long. The V gene lost 2 bases and the J gene lost 1 base, with 2 bases spanning the gap. In DNA, the CDR3 is TGTGCCAGCAGTTACGAGAACACTGAAGCTTTCTTT. It yields the protein CASSYENTEAFF.

This sequence joins TRBV27 and TRBJ2-6; D gene unclear. Germline-derived CDR1 and CDR2 are MNHEY and SMNVEV (reference sequence). CDR3 size: 15 residues. The V and J ends lost 5 bases and 0 bases respectively, with 8 bases between them. The CDR3 nucleotides read TGTGCCAGCAGTCTCTCTGTCTCTGGGGCCAACGTCCTGACTTTC. It is translated as CASSLSVSGANVLTF.

Regarding this clone: At one end the junction does not follow the germline gene, possibly because of a read error. V gene TRBV7-9 combines with J gene TRBJ1-4; D unclear. The CDR3 length is 12 residues. The germline gives CDR1 SEHNR, CDR2 FQNEAQ (reference sequence). CDR3: CASSEHGLPGDF. DNA of the CDR3: TGTGCCAGCAGCGAACACGGTCTCCCCGGTGACTTT.

This clone was seen a single time. The rearrangement uses TRBV9 and TRBJ2-5; the D gene is possibly TRBD1 (5 bases). Trimming removed 3 bases at V and 5 bases at J, with 17 bases between. The CDR3 covers 15 residues. CDR1 and CDR2 from the germline V gene are SGDLS and YYNGEE. The CDR3 loop reads CASSEKRGRQETQYF. The CDR3, as DNA: TGTGCCAGCAGCGAAAAAAGGGGAAGGCAGGAGACCCAGTACTTC.

The CDR3: CASSPTSGEQFF. In DNA, the CDR3 is TGTGCCAGCAGCCCGACTAGCGGGGAACAGTTCTTC. This chain uses TRBV13 with TRBJ2-1, with TRBD2 matching 11 bases. Per the germline V gene, CDR1 is PRHDT and CDR2 is FYEKMQ (reference sequence). The V segment lost 5 bases and the J segment 13 bases; nucleotides outside the gene matches: 4. CDR3 size: 12 residues.

CDR3 DNA: TGTGCCAGCATGGGGGGCCTTAGCGGGACCACGGCGCAGTATTTT. This codes for CASMGGLSGTTAQYF. The chain uses TRBV2 and TRBJ2-3, with TRBD2 identical over 8 bases. Germline trimming cut 7 bases from V and 10 bases from J; bases unmatched to any gene: 16. Germline CDR1 and CDR2: SNHLY and FYNNEI. The CDR3 has 15 residues.

As regards this clone: The same CDR3 also results from other DNA sequences found in this sample. The CDR3 region is CASSVDGSNTEAFF. Written as DNA, the CDR3 is TGTGCCAGCAGCGTTGACGGATCGAACACTGAAGCTTTCTTT. The J gene is TRBJ1-1, the V gene TRBV9; D gene unclear. The V end was cut by 2 bases, the J end by 1 base, with 9 bases between. The CDR3 has 14 amino acids. Germline V CDR1 and CDR2: SGDLS, YYNGEE.

This chain joins TRBV30 and TRBJ2-1; 11 bases match TRBD1. The CDR3 has 14 residues. Germline V CDR1 and CDR2: GTSNPN, SVGIG (reference sequence). V trimming: 0 bases; J trimming: 9 bases; junction bases outside the gene matches: 4. The CDR3 bases are TGTGCCTGGAGTGTAGGGACAGGGGGGAGTGAGCAGTTCTTC. Its protein product is CAWSVGTGGSEQFF.